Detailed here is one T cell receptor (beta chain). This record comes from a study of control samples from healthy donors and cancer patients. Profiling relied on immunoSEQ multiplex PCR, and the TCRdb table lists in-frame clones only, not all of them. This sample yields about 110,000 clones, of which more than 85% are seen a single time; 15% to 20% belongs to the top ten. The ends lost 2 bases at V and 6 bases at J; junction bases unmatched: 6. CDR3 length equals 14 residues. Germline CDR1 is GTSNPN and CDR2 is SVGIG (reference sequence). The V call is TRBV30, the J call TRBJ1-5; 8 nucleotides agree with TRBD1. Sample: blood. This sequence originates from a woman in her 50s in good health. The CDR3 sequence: CAWSRQGAGQPQHF. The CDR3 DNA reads TGTGCCTGGAGTAGGCAGGGGGCGGGTCAGCCCCAGCATTTT. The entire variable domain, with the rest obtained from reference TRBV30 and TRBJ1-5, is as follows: SQTIHQWPATLVQPVGSPLSLECTVEGTSNPNLYWYRQAAGRGLQLLFYSVGIGQISSEVPQNLSASRPQDRQFILSSKKLLLSDSGFYLCAWSRQGAGQPQHFGDGTRLSIL.